A selection of T cell receptor beta chains follows, all from one sample in a study of tumor-infiltrating lymphocytes in primary liver carcinoma. Using its own MiXCR run on the multiplex PCR reads, TCRdb lists one record per CDR3 protein. Among approximately 53,000 distinct CDR3 sequences listed, around 77% were seen once. The sample comprised liver tumor tissue from sampling region 5. These receptors all stem from a man in his forties or fifties with primary liver carcinoma and hepatitis B virus infection. The conserved cysteine and the conserved F or W are not part of the CDR3 here. The order of the fields is J gene, V gene, CDR3 protein.

>TRBJ2-7|TRBV11-1
ISSSTGSGEYEQY
>TRBJ2-7|TRBV29-1
SVRPSRVKSYEQY
>TRBJ1-5|TRBV11-3
ACSLGLGVGQPQH
>TRBJ2-7|TRBV6-5
TSRPQGAYFHEQY
>TRBJ2-7|TRBV5-1
ASSFRQRAVEQY
>TRBJ2-4|TRBV28
ASSQPDSIAKNTQY
>TRBJ2-7|TRBV11-1
ASSLGAACESSYEQY
>TRBJ2-3|TRBV11-1
ASSPGGSSIGTRTDMQY
>TRBJ2-5|TRBV5-1
ASTITISGEETQY
>TRBJ2-5|TRBV4-1
ARSQNSGLAGETQY
>TRBJ1-5|TRBV6-2/TRBV6-3
VSRYVSYQPQH
>TRBJ2-7|TRBV6-5
ASSYGDRGHTYEQY
>TRBJ2-2|TRBV29-1
RGATGSGTGELL
>TRBJ2-4|TRBV5-6
AISSRYSLGIQY
>TRBJ2-7|TRBV11-2
VGSLLAGGYEQY
>TRBJ1-4|TRBV4-3
SSSQDLSGRNEKLF
>TRBJ2-3|TRBV28
ASRTRQGTDTQY
>TRBJ2-7|TRBV28
ASRGDRAYERY
>TRBJ2-1|TRBV4-1
ASSQGHGAWNEQF
>TRBJ2-3|TRBV4-1
TSSQDRGKADTQC
>TRBJ1-5|TRBV7-2
ASSIRGDQPQH
>TRBJ2-5|TRBV11-1
ASTLTGLAGESQY
>TRBJ1-1|TRBV28
ASSSPATGEAF
>TRBJ1-1|TRBV30
AWSVREGKEAF